This TCR beta chain was found in a study of cytomegalovirus exposure and HLA in healthy donors (dated by TCRdb to 2016 to 2017). Looking at the study overall: According to an earlier analysis of 550 to 700 of the donors, about 179 million T cells yielded roughly 110 million unique TCR beta sequences and about 300 Gb of sequence data. An early release that covered about 600 HLA-typed donors contained approximately 290 gigabases of sequencing data and 70 million to 100 million unique TCR sequences. The genetic ancestry cluster associated with self-reported Caucasian donors included about four fifths of the 300 to 400 genotyped donors. The study was designed to test whether signatures of past pathogen exposure could be identified by cataloging public T cell receptors. Using immunosequencing, the study profiled T cell repertoires from some 670 subjects and related those repertoires to cytomegalovirus serostatus. A separate validation cohort of about 110 different subjects was used in addition to the 666-subject first cohort. To predict cytomegalovirus infection status, the study brought together high-throughput TCR immunosequencing, statistical association of individual TCRs with disease status, and machine learning. A later analysis re-examined previously published TCR beta repertoires from about 670 donors and added high-resolution HLA genotyping to investigate patterns of TCR occurrence. The later analysis used no new phenotypic data to find candidate immune exposures, relying instead on TCR beta sequences and their occurrence across donors. In an earlier analysis of 587 of the donors, high-throughput TCR beta sequencing was used to judge whether each TCR beta V gene segment behaved as functional or pseudogenic. Donor age, sex, ethnicity and CMV serostatus were compiled alongside the repertoire data. Genome-wide SNP genotypes for about three fifths of the roughly 700 donors were used in a later genetic analysis, which treated that subset as a discovery cohort. Every discovery cohort repertoire had been produced on one sequencing platform. Both class I and class II loci were covered by HLA typing, at four-digit resolution. The number of typed donors differed by locus: about 620-640 for A, B, C, DRB1 and DQB1; approximately 540 for DQA1; roughly 600 for DPA1; and 450 to 480 for DPB1. A few DR-DQ haplotypes were handled as single units for association and clustering because linkage in the cohort was strong. Among roughly 400 genotyped donors of the cohort, an average of approximately 240,000 unique TCR beta nucleotide sequences was sequenced per donor, of which about 18% were non-productive.

Reading from cysteine to phenylalanine, the CDR3 counts 14 amino acids. Only the CDR3 portion is preserved as DNA: 42 bases, with reading frame beginning at the first base. V sheds 0 bases and J sheds 8 bases, leaving 9 bases between their ends. The germline V gene gives CDR1 as SGHRS and CDR2 as YFSETQ. Study-wide findings and limitations: A later genetic analysis associated a missense DCLRE1C variant with V-gene and J-gene trimming of TCR beta chains, and an independent cohort replicated the association. In a later analysis, HLA-associated TCR beta chains were found to be more clonally expanded and to have lower generation probabilities than equally common non-associated chains. Because HLA typing was unavailable for some donors at each locus, only the typed subset was used in association tests. Broadly in line with IMGT annotations, most TCR beta V segments showed up in productive rearrangements about 87% or about 30% of the time in an earlier analysis of several hundred of the donors. Sequencing depth was assumed to be roughly uniform across donors in the presence/absence analyses, though that assumption may not hold. In a later analysis, several top co-occurrence clusters were reported to appear linked to parvovirus B19, influenza, CMV and Epstein-Barr virus. Cytomegalovirus status was reported to be diagnosed by the classifier with high specificity and sensitivity in both the original and validation cohorts. Roughly 17 rarely observed V segments, including chromosome 9 orphons, were excluded from the earlier analysis of approximately 500 of the donors because counts were too low. Compared with the roughly 670-donor mean, donors in an Asian-associated ancestry cluster had fewer N-insertions in productive TCRs, according to a later genetic analysis. This cohort had only TCR beta chains sequenced, and the lack of alpha or paired-chain data limited which features could be detected. Strong co-occurrence of HLA alleles, especially DR and DQ, made assigning TCR associations to individual alleles difficult. In a later analysis, the rate of TCR association differed among HLA loci, with DRB1 alleles having the most associated TCRs and HLA-C alleles having the fewest. A group of highly shared sequence variants was considered likely to be a technical artifact of the sequencing pipeline. Most TCR sequences were seen in very few donors, while some public TCRs were found in many individuals. A further reported finding was that TCR beta sequences accurately predicted the HLA-A and HLA-B alleles for most subjects in the first cohort. At a false discovery rate of 0.05, a later analysis linked some 18,000 TCR beta sequences to specific HLA alleles. A later analysis found that most CMV-associated TCR beta chains appeared HLA-restricted, with HLA associations seemingly driven largely by CMV exposure. It was suggested by the authors that the approach could potentially be generalized to other disease states and immunological phenotypes. Some IMGT-functional V segments, including TRBV6-2 and TRBV6-3, could not be distinguished by the 87-base-pair reads and were therefore excluded. The only immune exposure information available for the cohort was CMV serostatus. Three of the identified cytomegalovirus-associated TCR beta chains were confirmed in vitro to be specific for cytomegalovirus antigens. Correlated functional status among segregating V segments might reflect linkage disequilibrium, but an unknown experimental factor could not be ruled out. A total of 150 to 200 TCR beta chains were listed by the study as associated with cytomegalovirus.

Details on this clone: It has no known antigen specificity. No base-level quality is on record; no much larger clone is a single base apart.

Library preparation employed the immunoSEQ multiplex PCR assay. For the multiplex PCR, a mixture combining 60 forward primers for TCR Vbeta segments and 13 reverse primers for TCR Jbeta segments was used. The CDR3 region of rearranged TCR beta genes was amplified from genomic DNA by a multiplex PCR assay. The Illumina HiSeq System was used to sequence the amplified TCR beta libraries as 87-base-pair reads. Under the source paper's analysis protocol: A later analysis tallied roughly 76 million unique TCR beta chains across the approximately 670 repertoires, and some 10 million of those chains were shared by two or more donors. Raw reads were error-corrected and collapsed into unique sequences with a nearest-neighbor algorithm that merged closely related sequences to remove PCR and sequencing errors. CDR3 sequences were aligned to IMGT reference sequences to assign V, D and J gene segments. Each retained sequence needed at least a six-nucleotide match to both a V gene segment and a J gene segment. Rearrangements were classified as productive when the CDR3 lacked stop codons and remained in frame with V and J, and all other rearrangements were classified as non-productive. Following IMGT convention, CDR3 was defined as the stretch from the second conserved V-encoded cysteine to the conserved J-encoded phenylalanine. The earlier analysis of around 640 of the donors excluded sequences that lacked an unambiguous match to a single V gene segment. In an earlier analysis of 587 of the donors, a V segment was called functional when productive rearrangements were above 56.7%, and segregating when the standard deviation between donors exceeded 5%. A statistical classification framework was built for diagnosing cytomegalovirus status from the catalog of TCR beta chain sequences. V and J gene assignment, in a later analysis, came from comparing TCR nucleotide sequences with IMGT/GENE-DB human TR gene sequences. In a later analysis, CDR3 sequences and most-parsimonious VDJ recombination scenarios were assigned using the TCRdist pipeline. In a later analysis, every TCR beta chain was defined by the combination of its CDR3 amino acid sequence and its V-gene family, and reads without a unique V-gene family were dropped. A later analysis removed 592 highly shared, low-generation-probability nucleotide sequences to deal with suspected cross-contamination and a sequencing artifact. In a later analysis, a clonal expansion index for each public chain was calculated from normalized within-repertoire ranks of inferred template counts. A later analysis computed generation probabilities with a VDJ recombination model fitted to out-of-frame rearrangements, and checked the results against IGoR. Hypergeometric tests were used in a later analysis to score TCR-TCR, TCR-HLA and TCR-CMV co-occurrence, with a repertoire-size bias correction applied to the TCR pairs. A later analysis estimated false discovery rates by permuting HLA or CMV assignments 20 times. In a later analysis, co-occurring TCRs were grouped using DBSCAN, and TCRdist sequence similarity was added for clustering within HLA-allele-positive subsets. Co-occurrence clustering excluded repertoires with fewer than 30,000 or more than 120,000 public chains, plus five with anomalous nucleotide sharing. What TCRdb holds here is the immuneACCESS table cut down to in-frame rearrangements. Part of the clones is not present; checked against another copy, under half of the missing clones reflect an unresolved V gene, and the others are unexplained. The DNA gave D and trimming, while V, J and clone size come from that table. Present in this sample are about 190,000 clones, more than 65% of which were seen just once. Around 3.2% of the sample goes to the ten largest clones.

In total, 666 healthy bone marrow donors made up the cohort. All cohort members were sampled while nominally healthy, although unrecorded immune exposures were likely present. The donor was CMV seropositive and was included in the group of 250 to 300 seropositive cohort members. A peripheral blood sample was provided by each donor, and peripheral blood mononuclear cells were used for TCR beta sequencing. Genomic DNA extraction from the blood cell samples was performed with the Qiagen DNeasy Blood Extraction Kit. Sequenced sample: PBMCs. Recombination linked TRBV5-1 to TRBJ1-6; TRBD1 could be the D gene, as 6 bases match. This sequence was found in a woman in her twenties or thirties in good health and CMV-seropositive. The DNA sequence is TGCGCCAGCAGCTTGGCTAAGGGGGATTCACCCCTCCACTTT. Its translation is CASSLAKGDSPLHF.